This TCR beta chain was observed in a study of T cells in Graves' hyperthyroidism and ophthalmopathy. Study-level findings and limits: A median around 5.9 months before onset, the model predicted ophthalmopathy.

Trimming left V 0 bases short and J 4 bases short, with 10 bases between. The CDR3 extends over 14 amino acids. CDR1 and CDR2 (germline): SGHAT, FQDESV (reference sequence). In the case of this clonotype: Its antigen is still unknown.

Patients aged 18 to 65 with hyperthyroidism were newly diagnosed, with duration under 2 months. The investigators amplified TCR beta CDR3 regions from RNA transcripts. HTBI primers were the set used in a first-round RT-PCR of the TCR CDR3. TCRdb re-called the multiplex PCR reads through MiXCR, storing one row per CDR3 protein. The data hold 800,000 or so distinct CDR3 sequences, with 35% to 40% observed a single time. This chain links TRBV11-1 with TRBJ2-7; D gene ambiguous. Sequencing input: blood. The source of this sequence is a man aged 18 to 29 with Graves' hyperthyroidism. The CDR3 protein is CASSLAITDYEQYF. The CDR3 DNA reads TGTGCCAGCAGCTTAGCGATAACGGATTACGAGCAGTACTTC. The variable domain in full, with the rest retrieved from reference TRBV11-1 and TRBJ2-7, is EAEVAQSPRYKITEKSQAVAFWCDPISGHATLYWYRQILGQGPELLVQFQDESVVDDSQLPKDRFSAERLKGVDSTLKIQPAELGDSAMYLCASSLAITDYEQYFGPGTRLTVT.